This T cell receptor (beta chain) derives from a study of T cell changes during pregnancy in multiple sclerosis. Assay used: immunoSEQ multiplex PCR; TCRdb lists only in-frame clones, some missing. The profile shows approximately 83,000 clones, almost 95% of them singletons. The origin of this receptor is a female donor with multiple sclerosis, enrolled in a pregnancy study. The sample in question was peripheral blood, obtained in the third trimester of pregnancy.

CDR3 sequence (DNA): TGTGCCAGCAGCTTAGTTCGGACAGGCTCCTACAATGAGCAGTTCTTC. It translates to CASSLVRTGSYNEQFF. The rearrangement uses TRBV7-6 and TRBJ2-1, with 7 positions matching TRBD1. The germline V gene has CDR1 SGHVS and CDR2 FNYEAQ. CDR3 length: 16 residues. Losses at the gene ends were 1 base for V and 0 bases for J; bases not matched to a gene: 3.